Listed below are T cell receptor beta chains from one sample, sequenced in a study of blood T cell repertoires in COVID-19. Using immunoSEQ multiplex PCR, the repertoire was profiled, and TCRdb retains in-frame clones only, with some absent. The sample includes roughly 300,000 clones, over 80% seen only once; the top ten take approximately 1.6%. The sample taken for sequencing was peripheral blood. The receptor source for this set is a woman between 40 and 55 years old who had recovered from COVID-19. Both conserved end residues are trimmed from each CDR3.

>TRBV11-3
ASSPAGSRAREQF
>TRBV2
ASSLDRVEETQY
>TRBV12-5
ASAPGTEHTGELF
>TRBV27
ASSLFKTNYGYT
>TRBV11-3
ASSLDRGGADTQY
>TRBV5-1
ASSFGLASYNEQF
>TRBV30
AWIPPGQRMAEAF
>TRBV5-1
ASSLRPGSGTEAF
>TRBV6-5
ASRAQGLEGKLF
>TRBV4-2
ASSQGSSTSNEQY
>TRBV10-3
AIGKIAGAPAGEQF
>TRBV3-1/TRBV3-2
ASSQDAGYGPSNYGYT
>TRBV5-1
ASSLARTYEQY
>TRBV5-1
ASSLVGGLAGPSSYNEQF
>TRBV5-1
ASSLSLNTGELF
>TRBV6-5
ASSYGSNTDTQY
>TRBV13
ASSPWRHGYT
>TRBV27
ASSLSVRYGYT
>TRBV5-1
ASSLEPGGSYGYT
>TRBV5-4
ASSAGLARNQPQH
>TRBV18
ASSPIGVDQPQH
>TRBV5-6
ASSLGPEGDYGYT
>TRBV11-2
ASSFNNYGYT
>TRBV27
ASSSGGIYGYT
>TRBV29-1
SVETDTDYEQY
>TRBV7-2
ASSFIDEQF
>TRBV3-1/TRBV3-2
ASSPLGQRTSGELF
>TRBV6-6
ASGRQGLSGNTIY
>TRBV5-1
ASAAGDYGYT
>TRBV5-6
ASSLPSGGGAFEQY
>TRBV3-1/TRBV3-2
ASSQEVVAREGAYTGELF
>TRBV9
ASSVRGRETQY
>TRBV5-1
ASSLEPGMASPLH
>TRBV21-1
ASSKSGRQETQY
>TRBV5-4
ASSLCRDKPGANVLT
>TRBV6-1
ASSDGSNEKLF
>TRBV6-5
ASSPSGSSYNEQF
>TRBV5-1
ASSSLGGGLTDTQY
>TRBV9
ASSLSNRASTDTQY
>TRBV9
ASSHFRARQFTGELF
>TRBV3-1/TRBV3-2
ASSQGTVNYGYT
>TRBV7-8
ASSLDRGSAF
>TRBV5-1
ASSLVWRGGGADTQY
>TRBV29-1
SVEDRGRNTEAF
>TRBV9
ASSARQTAQETQY
>TRBV9
ASSVTGTGGVGELF
>TRBV6-5
ASSYSMTGRTEAF
>TRBV5-4
ASSLQGTLSYEQY
>TRBV30
AWSDHEYRVYEQY
>TRBV6-5
ATIEGEKLF
>TRBV5-1
ASSSAGGVYEQY
>TRBV29-1
SVEGGREADTQY
>TRBV5-1
ASRQGVTGELF
>TRBV3-1/TRBV3-2
ASSPTGTDTEAF
>TRBV7-2
ASSLKWAQETQY
>TRBV5-4
ACGGTNEKLF
>TRBV19
ASSIGQGRVNTQY
>TRBV5-1
ASSLGAGGDTQY
>TRBV9
ASSVGSPGKLF